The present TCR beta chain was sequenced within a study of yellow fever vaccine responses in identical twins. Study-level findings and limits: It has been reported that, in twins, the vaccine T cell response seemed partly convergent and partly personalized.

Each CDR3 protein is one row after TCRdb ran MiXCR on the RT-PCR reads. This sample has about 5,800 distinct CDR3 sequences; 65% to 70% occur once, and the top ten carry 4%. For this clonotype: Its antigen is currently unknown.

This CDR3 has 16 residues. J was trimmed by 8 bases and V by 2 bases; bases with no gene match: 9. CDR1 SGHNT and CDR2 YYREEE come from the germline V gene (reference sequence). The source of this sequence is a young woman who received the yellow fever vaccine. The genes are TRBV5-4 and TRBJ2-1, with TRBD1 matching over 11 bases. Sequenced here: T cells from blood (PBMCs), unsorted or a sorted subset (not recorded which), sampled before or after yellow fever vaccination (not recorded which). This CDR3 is CASSFGTGGISDEQFF. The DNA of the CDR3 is TGTGCCAGCAGCTTCGGGACAGGGGGTATTTCGGATGAGCAGTTCTTC.